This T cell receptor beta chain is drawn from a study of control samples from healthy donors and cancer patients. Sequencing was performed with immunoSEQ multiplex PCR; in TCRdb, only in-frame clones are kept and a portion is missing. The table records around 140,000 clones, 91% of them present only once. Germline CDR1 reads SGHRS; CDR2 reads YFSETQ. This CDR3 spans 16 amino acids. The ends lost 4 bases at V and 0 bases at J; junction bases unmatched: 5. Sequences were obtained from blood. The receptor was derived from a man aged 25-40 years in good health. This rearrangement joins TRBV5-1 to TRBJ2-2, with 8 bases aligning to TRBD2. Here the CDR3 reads CASSPRTSPNTGELFF. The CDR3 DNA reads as TGCGCCAGCAGCCCCCGGACTAGCCCGAACACCGGGGAGCTGTTTTTT.